The source of this T cell receptor (beta chain) is a study of T cell responses to AZD1222 COVID-19 vaccine. Study-wide points: Repertoires were collected only later (after the peak T cell response had occurred). Vaccine-related CD4 TCRs covered spike, predominating at 160-218 and 743-854.

Germline CDR1 and CDR2: SGHVS and FQNEAQ. V was clipped by 1 base and J by 6 bases, with 20 bases between them. The CDR3 contains 17 residues. Produced via immunoSEQ multiplex PCR; TCRdb's table is partial and in-frame only. Altogether around 150,000 clones are present, about 91% being singletons, with the ten largest covering roughly 1.4%. With regard to this clone: Antigen: not known.

The TCR comes from an adult who received the AZD1222 COVID-19 vaccine. V usage is TRBV7-8 and J usage is TRBJ2-3; a weak D match, TRBD2 (6 bases). The starting material was peripheral blood, obtained 28 days after the second AZD1222 dose. The CDR3: CASSLEGTPGRADTQYF. CDR3 DNA: TGTGCCAGCAGCTTAGAGGGGACTCCTGGTCGGGCGGATACGCAGTATTTT.